A selection of T cell receptor beta chains follows, all from one sample in a study of beta chain features in type 1 diabetes. Repertoires were generated with immunoSEQ multiplex PCR, while TCRdb's copy carries only in-frame clones and drops some. The table records more than 300,000 clones, less than 10% of them present only once. The sample was central memory CD4+ T cells from blood. Receptors originate from a woman under 30 in good health. Both conserved end residues are part of each CDR3. The order of the fields is V gene, J gene, D gene, clone size, CDR3 protein, CDR3 DNA. A D gene is named only where the DNA matches it firmly. Not every row has a clone size; where given, it reads once, few, many or a size class.

TRBV27	TRBJ2-7	TRBD1	few	CASSLTYHIGQGKGSYEQYF	TGTGCCAGCAGTTTAACGTACCACATAGGACAGGGGAAGGGTTCCTACGAGCAGTACTTC
TRBV10-3	TRBJ1-4	TRBD1	few	CAISERGHEKLFF	TGTGCCATCAGTGAAAGGGGGCATGAAAAACTGTTTTTT
TRBV15	TRBJ1-2	-	few	CATSSNRGTSYGYTF	TGTGCCACCAGCTCTAACCGCGGCACCTCCTATGGCTACACCTTC
TRBV18	TRBJ2-4	TRBD1	few	CASSPMNPTGGNIQYF	TGTGCCAGCTCACCAATGAACCCGACAGGGGGAAACATTCAGTACTTC
TRBV6-1	TRBJ2-7	TRBD1	-	CASRTGGSYEQYF	TGTGCCAGCAGGACAGGGGGCTCCTACGAGCAGTACTTC
TRBV18	TRBJ1-5	TRBD1	-	CASSPRGTGDDQPQHF	TGTGCCAGCTCACCGCGGGGGACAGGGGATGATCAGCCCCAGCATTTT
TRBV11-2	TRBJ2-5	-	many	CASSPVAGEAETQYF	TGTGCCAGCAGCCCCGTCGCTGGGGAAGCGGAGACCCAGTACTTC
TRBV20-1	TRBJ2-5	-	few	CSARSLETQYF	TGCAGTGCTAGGTCCCTAGAGACCCAGTACTTC
TRBV9	TRBJ1-1	TRBD1	few	CASSVNLGQGEAFF	TGTGCCAGCAGCGTCAATCTAGGACAGGGTGAAGCTTTCTTT
TRBV27	TRBJ1-1	-	few	CASSLGQSTEAFF	TGTGCCAGCAGTTTAGGGCAGAGCACTGAAGCTTTCTTT
TRBV4-2	TRBJ2-5	TRBD2	few	CASSQNPGLGETQYF	TGTGCCAGCAGCCAAAACCCCGGACTAGGAGAGACCCAGTACTTC
TRBV27	TRBJ2-5	-	many	CASSILGGQETQYF	-
TRBV4-3	TRBJ2-2	TRBD1	few	CASSQHPGQGAGTGELFF	TGCGCCAGCAGCCAACATCCGGGACAGGGGGCCGGGACCGGGGAGCTGTTTTTT
TRBV7-2	TRBJ2-3	-	-	CASSLDDTGTDTQYF	TGTGCCAGCAGCTTAGACGATACCGGCACAGATACGCAGTATTTT
TRBV28	TRBJ1-2	TRBD1	few	CASKTTGNYGYTF	TGTGCCAGCAAGACGACAGGGAACTATGGCTACACCTTC
TRBV5-1	TRBJ2-7	TRBD2	many	CASSLTSGAYEQYF	TGCGCCAGCAGCTTGACTAGCGGCGCCTACGAGCAGTACTTC
TRBV28	TRBJ2-2	-	few	CASSQTRTGTGELFF	TGTGCCAGCAGCCAAACTCGGACTGGAACCGGGGAGCTGTTTTTT
TRBV19	TRBJ1-1	-	-	CASSSQGPNTEAFF	TGTGCCAGTAGTAGCCAAGGGCCGAACACTGAAGCTTTCTTT
TRBV2	TRBJ2-5	-	-	CASSKRSLSSVKETQYF	TGTGCCAGCAGTAAACGTAGTCTGTCTAGCGTAAAAGAGACCCAGTACTTC
TRBV14	TRBJ2-7	-	few	CASSQGFYSYEQYF	TGTGCCAGCAGCCAAGGATTCTATTCCTACGAGCAGTACTTC
TRBV7-2	TRBJ2-7	TRBD2	-	CASSLLAGDNYEQYF	TGTGCCAGCAGCCTTTTGGCGGGAGATAACTACGAGCAGTACTTC
TRBV7-2	TRBJ2-1	-	-	CASSLDQWGNEQFF	TGTGCCAGCAGCTTAGATCAATGGGGCAATGAGCAGTTCTTC
TRBV6-6	TRBJ2-1	TRBD2	few	CASSYSRREGDEQFF	TGTGCCAGCAGTTACTCGAGGCGGGAGGGCGATGAGCAGTTCTTC
TRBV7-2	TRBJ2-3	-	-	CASSFTLGAATDTQYF	TGTGCCAGCAGCTTTACCCTAGGGGCAGCCACAGATACGCAGTATTTT
TRBV4-1	TRBJ2-1	TRBD1	-	CASSQDPTGVSYNEQFF	TGCGCCAGCAGCCAAGACCCGACAGGGGTGTCCTACAATGAGCAGTTCTTC
TRBV7-2	TRBJ2-2	-	-	CASSFITGELFF	TGTGCCAGCAGCTTCATCACCGGGGAGCTGTTTTTT
TRBV4-2	TRBJ2-7	-	-	CASSQDLRGFGSYEQYF	TGTGCCAGCAGCCAAGATCTACGGGGGTTCGGAAGTTACGAGCAGTACTTC
TRBV11-2	TRBJ2-1	TRBD2	few	CASSLGTSGYNEQFF	TGTGCCAGCAGCTTGGGGACTAGCGGATACAATGAGCAGTTCTTC
TRBV6-5	TRBJ2-2	-	few	CASSRQMHGTGELFF	TGTGCCAGCAGTCGACAGATGCACGGCACCGGGGAGCTGTTTTTT
TRBV4-2	TRBJ2-1	-	few	CASSQSANDEQFF	TGTGCCAGCAGCCAATCTGCAAACGATGAGCAGTTCTTC
TRBV6-6	TRBJ1-4	-	-	CASRTNEKLFF	TGTGCCAGCAGGACAAATGAAAAACTGTTTTTT
TRBV4-3	TRBJ1-4	-	-	CASSRNFPEKLFF	TGCGCCAGCAGCCGAAATTTTCCTGAAAAACTGTTTTTT
TRBV9	TRBJ2-2	TRBD1	-	CASSAGTVTNTGELFF	TGTGCCAGCAGCGCTGGGACAGTTACGAACACCGGGGAGCTGTTTTTT